The T cell receptor (beta chain) described here comes from a study of blood T cell repertoires in COVID-19. Study-level information: Whether acute or convalescent, the COVID-19 samples came from the United States, Italy and Spain.

Only in-frame clones appear in the TCRdb table, and some are missing; sequencing was by immunoSEQ multiplex PCR. The sample includes around 200,000 clones, around nine tenths of them seen just once. The J segment lost 0 bases and the V segment lost 2 bases, leaving 13 bases of the junction unmatched. This CDR3 contains 20 residues. Germline CDR1 and CDR2: ENHRY and SYGVKD. The V call is TRBV10-3, the J call TRBJ2-1, with 10 bases identical to TRBD2. Sequenced input: peripheral blood. This clonotype originated in a man aged 35-49 years with acute or convalescent COVID-19. CDR3 region: CAISEGGVAGGPSSYNEQFF. The CDR3 DNA is TGTGCCATCAGTGAGGGGGGAGTAGCGGGAGGTCCGAGCTCCTACAATGAGCAGTTCTTC.